Listed here are 15 T cell receptor beta chains from one sample, sequenced in a study of T-cell memory formation after mild COVID-19. TCRdb re-analysed the 5' RACE reads in MiXCR, keeping a single row per CDR3 protein. The sample holds tens of thousands of distinct CDR3 sequences, around a fifth seen once. The specimen sequenced was PBMCs or a T cell subset sorted from them (not recorded which). These receptors all come from an adult who had mild COVID-19 (a few samples of this study predate the infection). Cell type and time point are not known.

The chain combines TRBV29-1 with TRBJ2-7; no reliable D call. Germline loops: CDR1 SQVTM, CDR2 ANQGSEA. This CDR3 is built from 13 residues. Trimming took off 4 bases at V and 2 bases at J, with 12 bases between the two ends. The CDR3 DNA is TGCAGCGTTGTCTCTCCTCGGACCTACGAGCAGTACTTC. This sequence encodes CSVVSPRTYEQYF.

This clonotype was seen at least ten times. The rearrangement links TRBV23-1 to TRBJ2-4; TRBD2 agrees at 7 bases. TRBV23-1 is recorded as an ORF, its role being uncertain. V shed 4 bases and J 8 bases; nucleotides not matched to a gene: 11. The CDR3 has 15 amino acids. The CDR3 region has the DNA TGCGCCAGCAGTCCCGCGACTAGCCTCTGGGACATTCAGTACTTC. It translates to CASSPATSLWDIQYF.

This clonotype was observed many times. The V call is TRBV18, the J call TRBJ2-4; 7 bases fit TRBD1. Germline CDR1 and CDR2: KGHSH and LQKENI. V lost 2 bases, J lost 7 bases, and 5 bases stayed unmatched. The CDR3 has 14 amino acids. Here the CDR3 reads CASSPGQVGNIQYF. CDR3 coding DNA: TGTGCCAGCTCACCAGGACAGGTGGGGAACATTCAGTACTTC.

This clonotype was found many times. This rearrangement joins TRBV7-9 to TRBJ2-1; D is perhaps TRBD2 (6 bases). Trimming removed 3 bases from V and 7 bases from J, with 10 bases in between. Germline V gene lookup returns CDR1 SEHNR and CDR2 FQNEAQ (reference sequence). CDR3 length: 13 amino acids. In DNA, the CDR3 is TGTGCCAGCAGCTTCGGAGGGCGTAATGAGCAGTTCTTC. Encoded protein: CASSFGGRNEQFF.

This clonotype was seen repeatedly, ten times or more. The rearrangement uses TRBV5-6 and TRBJ2-3, with 10 bases that match TRBD1. V was clipped by 4 bases and J by 4 bases; unmatched bases: 9. The germline V gene has CDR1 SGHDT and CDR2 YYEEEE. There are 16 residues in the CDR3. Here the CDR3 reads CASSTPTGGRPDTQYF. In DNA, the CDR3 is TGTGCCAGCAGCACCCCGACAGGGGGCCGCCCAGATACGCAGTATTTT.

CDR3 sequence: CASIPTGVRGGYTF. In nucleotides, the CDR3 is TGTGCCAGCATCCCGACAGGGGTTCGCGGTGGCTACACCTTC. The rearrangement joins TRBV7-2 to TRBJ1-2, with TRBD1 matching over 8 bases. J lost 7 bases, V lost 7 bases, and 11 bases had no gene match. This CDR3 is 14 amino acids long. Germline V lookup: CDR1 SGHTA, CDR2 FQGNSA.

The chain has TRBV6-6 and TRBJ1-1; no definite D call. Trimming took 2 bases from V and 7 from J, leaving 8 bases between them. This CDR3 is built from 12 residues. Germline lookup yields CDR1 MNHNY and CDR2 SVGAGI (reference sequence). The CDR3 DNA reads as TGTGCCAGCAGTTACGTATTGGGTGAAGCTTTCTTT. This codes for CASSYVLGEAFF.

The chain is built from TRBV9 and TRBJ2-3, with D perhaps given as TRBD1 or TRBD2 (6 bases each). Germline V lookup: CDR1 SGDLS, CDR2 YYNGEE. Trimming took 0 bases from V and 4 from J, leaving 9 bases between them. The CDR3 runs to 14 residues. CDR3 loop: CASSVAGAPDTQYF. Here the CDR3 DNA reads TGTGCCAGCAGCGTAGCGGGGGCCCCAGATACGCAGTATTTT.

There are many counts of this clonotype. This chain connects TRBV30 to TRBJ2-6; D unclear. The V end was cut by 2 bases, the J end by 1 base, with 0 bases between. From germline, CDR1 is GTSNPN and CDR2 SVGIG (reference sequence). The CDR3 runs 12 residues. CDR3 DNA: TGTGCCTGGAGTTCTGGGGCCAACGTCCTGACTTTC. It translates to CAWSSGANVLTF.

The chain uses TRBV5-1 and TRBJ1-1, with D possibly being TRBD1 (5 bases). Per germline, CDR1 SGHRS and CDR2 YFSETQ. The CDR3 is made up of 14 amino acids. V lost 4 bases and J 0 bases, leaving 10 bases between the germline ends. DNA for the CDR3: TGCGCCAGCAGCACTGGGGGGATGAACACTGAAGCTTTCTTT. Its protein is CASSTGGMNTEAFF.

This clonotype has more than one count but fewer than ten. The J gene is TRBJ2-7, the V gene TRBV11-2, with a possible D match to TRBD2 (6 bases). This CDR3 is built from 14 residues. The germline gives CDR1 SGHAT, CDR2 FQNNGV. V shed 4 bases and J shed 4 bases, with 14 bases lying between them. CDR3 nucleotide sequence: TGTGCCAGCAGCTCGGACTATGGGGGTTACGAGCAGTACTTC. It yields the protein CASSSDYGGYEQYF.

This clonotype is medium-sized within its sample. The chain couples TRBV25-1 to TRBJ2-2; 10 nucleotides match TRBD1. The CDR3 totals 15 residues. Germline CDR1 is MGHDK and CDR2 is SYGVNS. The V segment lost 6 bases and the J segment 3 bases; nucleotides outside the gene matches: 4. Written as DNA, the CDR3 is TGTGCCAGCAGGGGGGGACAGGGGTACACCGGGGAGCTGTTTTTT. This sequence encodes CASRGGQGYTGELFF.

This clonotype was seen repeatedly, ten times or more. The chain joins TRBV7-3 to TRBJ2-3, with D perhaps matching TRBD2 (5 bases). V lost 4 bases and J lost 0, with 23 bases in between. Germline V CDR1 and CDR2: SGHTA, FQGTGA. This CDR3 contains 19 residues. CDR3 DNA sequence: TGTGCCAGCAGCTCGAAGGGAGCGGCAACCAATCCAAGCACAGATACGCAGTATTTT. The encoded protein is CASSSKGAATNPSTDTQYF. Using reference TRBV7-3 and TRBJ2-3 for the parts outside the CDR3, the full variable domain is GAGVSQTPSNKVTEKGKYVELRCDPISGHTALYWYRQSLGQGPEFLIYFQGTGAADDSGLPNDRFFAVRPEGSVSTLKIQRTERGDSAVYLCASSSKGAATNPSTDTQYFGPGTRLTVL.

This clonotype was seen at least ten times. The V and J genes are TRBV2 and TRBJ1-5, with D possibly matching TRBD1 (6 bases). The CDR3 covers 14 residues. The germline CDR1 and CDR2 sequences are SNHLY and FYNNEI. V dropped 3 bases and J dropped 7 bases, with 13 bases sitting between them. The CDR3 DNA follows: TGTGCCAGCAGTGATGTGGCAGGGGAACAGCCCCAGCATTTT. Translating it yields CASSDVAGEQPQHF.

The CDR3 nucleotides read TGTGCCAGCAGTTTAGACCGACAGGGAGTGGAGACCCAGTACTTC. It yields the protein CASSLDRQGVETQYF. The chain links TRBV28 to TRBJ2-5, with 7 nucleotides matching TRBD1. This CDR3 contains 15 residues. Germline V lookup: CDR1 MDHEN, CDR2 SYDVKM. Unmatched junction bases numbered 8, after V lost 2 bases and J lost 5 bases.